The 23 T cell receptor beta chains below were found in one sample sequenced in a study of T cells expressing NK-cell markers. TCRdb reanalyzed the 5' RACE reads, giving one entry per CDR3 protein sequence and no DNA. The sample table includes roughly 450,000 distinct CDR3 sequences. Specimen: blood T cells: a sorted CD56 or NKG2C T cell subset, CD4+ or CD8+ T cells, or bulk PBMC T cells (not recorded which). Every receptor here comes from a woman in her forties or fifties in good health.

The chain recombines TRBV10-3 with TRBJ2-1; TCRdb's assignment of TRBD2 cannot be checked, as there is no DNA. The CDR3 contains 15 residues. The germline V gene has CDR1 ENHRY and CDR2 SYGVKD. CDR3 sequence: CAIKGPSGSYNEQFF.

This chain links TRBV27 with TRBJ2-1; TCRdb indicates TRBD2, and absent DNA this call remains unverified. Germline values: CDR1 MNHEY, CDR2 SMNVEV (reference sequence). The CDR3 covers 16 residues. CDR3 residues: CASSSQRGIPRNEQFF.

This rearrangement joins TRBV24-1 to TRBJ2-1; TCRdb names TRBD2, which stays unverified in the absence of DNA. The CDR3 runs to 20 residues. The germline gives CDR1 KGHDR, CDR2 SFDVKD. The CDR3: CATSAPGTSGLQSSYNEQFF.

J is TRBJ2-7 and V is TRBV6-1. The CDR3 length is 15 residues. The germline gives CDR1 MNHNS, CDR2 SASEGT. The CDR3: CASRDLAGDSYEQYF.

This rearrangement joins TRBV5-4 to TRBJ1-3; TCRdb's D call, TRBD1, is unchecked because there is no DNA. Germline CDR1 SGHNT, CDR2 YYREEE (reference sequence). The CDR3 totals 14 residues. This CDR3 is CASSLDRGGNTIYF.

This chain connects TRBV12-3 or TRBV12-4 to TRBJ2-5; with no DNA, the TCRdb D assignment of TRBD1 cannot be verified. The CDR3 has 15 amino acids. CDR3 sequence reads: CASSFGGLKQETQYF.

This sequence joins TRBV7-9 and TRBJ2-1; no DNA is available, so the TRBD2 call from TCRdb remains unchecked. CDR1 and CDR2 from the germline V gene are SEHNR and FQNEAQ (reference sequence). There are 13 residues in the CDR3. CDR3 sequence: CASSRTSNNEQFF.

V is TRBV5-6 and J is TRBJ2-1; TCRdb calls TRBD1, which cannot be checked without DNA. The germline V gene has CDR1 SGHDT and CDR2 YYEEEE. The CDR3 contains 15 residues. The CDR3 spells CASSPRGVLANEQFF.

The chain couples TRBV12-3 or TRBV12-4 to TRBJ2-4; without DNA, the TCRdb call of TRBD1 cannot be checked. This CDR3 comprises 16 residues. The CDR3 reads CASIPGGNLAKNIQYF.

This chain joins TRBV5-1 and TRBJ2-1; TCRdb gives TRBD2 as the D gene, but with no DNA this cannot be confirmed. The CDR3 runs 18 residues. Germline V gene lookup returns CDR1 SGHRS and CDR2 YFSETQ. The CDR3 here is CASSLGLAGGHSYNEQFF.

V gene TRBV12-3 or TRBV12-4 combines with J gene TRBJ2-4; TCRdb indicates TRBD2, and absent DNA this call remains unverified. The CDR3 sequence is 12 residues long. The CDR3: CASSVGTSDQYF.

The V and J genes are TRBV5-1 and TRBJ1-2; TCRdb lists TRBD1, though no DNA is available to test this call. Germline CDR1 SGHRS, CDR2 YFSETQ. CDR3 length equals 15 residues. The CDR3 loop is CASSLAAGAQNGYTF.

The J gene is TRBJ2-3, the V gene TRBV29-1; TCRdb reports TRBD2, a call that lacks DNA to check it against. CDR1 is SQVTM, CDR2 ANQGSEA, per germline. This CDR3 has 13 residues. The CDR3 sequence is CSVLNSGTDTQYF.

The chain couples TRBV20-1 to TRBJ1-2; TCRdb's D call, TRBD1, is unchecked because there is no DNA. This CDR3 is built from 14 residues. Germline V gene lookup returns CDR1 DFQATT and CDR2 SNEGSKA (reference sequence). CDR3 sequence: CSAKPPTGGYGYTF.

The chain joins TRBV5-1 to TRBJ2-5; TCRdb picks TRBD1, but there is no DNA to check that call. The CDR3 spans 15 residues. The germline gives CDR1 SGHRS, CDR2 YFSETQ. CDR3: CASRSTGSLQETQYF.

V is TRBV10-3 and J is TRBJ2-5. The germline CDR1 and CDR2 sequences are ENHRY and SYGVKD. This CDR3 is built from 17 residues. CDR3 sequence reads: CAISESSPYRTQETQYF.

The genes are TRBV12-3 or TRBV12-4 and TRBJ2-3; TCRdb gives TRBD1 as the D gene, but with no DNA this cannot be confirmed. The CDR3 runs to 15 residues. This CDR3 is CASRYQGEVADTQYF.

This chain joins TRBV21-1 and TRBJ2-3; lacking DNA, the TRBD2 call made by TCRdb goes unchecked. TRBV21-1 is flagged as a pseudogene. This CDR3 spans 21 amino acids. CDR3 in amino acids: CASSKVPGLLGLALIPDTQYF.

The rearrangement uses TRBV27 and TRBJ2-7; checking the TCRdb D call of TRBD2 is not possible without DNA. Germline V gives CDR1 MNHEY, CDR2 SMNVEV (reference sequence). The CDR3 covers 14 residues. CDR3 region: CASRRDDPSYEQYF.

This chain joins TRBV30 and TRBJ2-1; TCRdb returns TRBD2, unconfirmable since there is no DNA. CDR3 length: 17 amino acids. Looked up from germline, CDR1 is GTSNPN and CDR2 is SVGIG (reference sequence). The CDR3: CAWTRSKGNPSYNEQFF.

This chain connects TRBV10-3 to TRBJ2-3; TCRdb reports TRBD2, a call that lacks DNA to check it against. This CDR3 has 15 residues. Germline CDR1 reads ENHRY; CDR2 reads SYGVKD. The CDR3 sequence: CAISDPRGLPDTQYF.

This chain uses TRBV24-1 with TRBJ1-1; TCRdb proposes TRBD1, but this gene call is untestable without DNA. The CDR3 extends over 16 amino acids. CDR1 is KGHDR and CDR2 is SFDVKD in the germline V gene. The CDR3 here is CATSDGRTGVFSEAFF.

The chain employs TRBV18 and TRBJ2-1. The CDR3 is made up of 14 amino acids. Germline loops: CDR1 KGHSH, CDR2 LQKENI. This chain's CDR3 is CASSPPWIGDEQFF.